These T cell receptor beta chains were read from a single sample in a study of blood T cell dynamics during melanoma immunotherapy. The protocol was immunoSEQ multiplex PCR, while the TCRdb copy is restricted to in-frame clones and leaves out a portion. This table has a few thousand clones, roughly three quarters appearing once. Specimen: CD8+ T cells from blood, collected from a patient treated with checkpoint blockade. These receptors were taken from a human donor with melanoma. Each CDR3 is given with its conserved first and last residue. D genes are given only for firm matches. Rows give clone size only sometimes, using once, few, many, or a class for an expanded clone.

clone_size j_call d_call v_call cdr3_nt cdr3_aa
. TRBJ2-7 . TRBV28 TGTGCCAGCAGTTTTCGGCGAGTCCCCTACGAGCAGTACTTC CASSFRRVPYEQYF
few TRBJ2-7 TRBD1 TRBV4-1 TGCGCCAGCAGCCTTTTGGGTACAGGGGTATACGAGCAGTACTTC CASSLLGTGVYEQYF
. TRBJ1-1 . TRBV4-3 TGCGCCAGCAGCTTCGGACAAAACACTGAAGCTTTCTTT CASSFGQNTEAFF
once TRBJ1-1 . TRBV9 TGTGCCAGCAGCCCAGTATTGTCGGGCGGTCCTGAAGCTTTCTTT CASSPVLSGGPEAFF
. TRBJ2-1 TRBD2 TRBV13 TGTGCCAGCAGCTTAAGGGGGACTAGCGGGCAAAGAGGGACCTCCTACAATGAGCAGTTCTTC CASSLRGTSGQRGTSYNEQFF
. TRBJ1-1 . TRBV11-2 TGTGCCAGCAGCTTAGGTACAGAGGAAGCTTTCTTT CASSLGTEEAFF
once TRBJ2-1 TRBD2 TRBV9 TGTGCCAGCAGCCCATTTCTAGCGGACTCCTACAATGAGCAGTTCTTC CASSPFLADSYNEQFF
. TRBJ2-5 TRBD1 TRBV28 TGTGCCAGCGGGGACAGGGGGCTCAACCAAGAGACCCAGTACTTC CASGDRGLNQETQYF
few TRBJ1-5 . TRBV6-6 TGTGCCAGCACCACCGAATGGGGCAATCAGCCCCAGCATTTT CASTTEWGNQPQHF
. TRBJ2-3 . TRBV15 TGTGCCACCAGCAGGGAAACAGGCACAGATACGCAGTATTTT CATSRETGTDTQYF
. TRBJ1-1 . TRBV2 TGTGCCAGCAGTGAAGCGCTTCGGGGTCCCATGAACACTGAAGCTTTCTTT CASSEALRGPMNTEAFF
. TRBJ1-2 . TRBV28 TGTGCCAGCAGCCTTACCAATTTCGACGGCTACACCTTC CASSLTNFDGYTF
large TRBJ1-2 TRBD1 TRBV28 TGTGCCAGCAATCAGGGGGCGGCTGGCTACACCTTC CASNQGAAGYTF